This T cell receptor (beta chain) was recorded in a study of blood T cells in healthy people across ages. Across the whole study: Template switching retrieved approximately one barcoded beta molecule for each two T cells. Study-wide findings and caveats: In these data, TCR beta diversity tracked strongly with naive T cell percentage.

A sample-barcoded 5' primer and a J-beta primer mix were used in a second PCR of roughly 7 to 12 cycles. Each cDNA was tagged by a template-switch adaptor containing 12 random nucleotides. MiXCR was run by TCRdb on the 5' RACE reads, yielding one entry per CDR3 protein. The sample lists about 600,000 distinct CDR3 sequences; 45% to 55% were seen once. Trimming took 3 bases from V and 8 from J, leaving 17 bases between them. Germline loops: CDR1 LGHDT, CDR2 YNNKEL (reference sequence). The CDR3 is made up of 15 amino acids. This clonotype was found a few times. As yet, its antigen is unknown. This receptor was obtained from a man at least 80 years old in good health. The chain joins TRBV3-1 to TRBJ2-1; D is perhaps TRBD1 or TRBD2 (6 bases each). Sequencing was done on a sample of blood. Here the CDR3 DNA reads TGTGCCAGCAGCCAGGGTCTCGGGGGCCCCGATGAGCAGTTCTTC. Protein sequence: CASSQGLGGPDEQFF.